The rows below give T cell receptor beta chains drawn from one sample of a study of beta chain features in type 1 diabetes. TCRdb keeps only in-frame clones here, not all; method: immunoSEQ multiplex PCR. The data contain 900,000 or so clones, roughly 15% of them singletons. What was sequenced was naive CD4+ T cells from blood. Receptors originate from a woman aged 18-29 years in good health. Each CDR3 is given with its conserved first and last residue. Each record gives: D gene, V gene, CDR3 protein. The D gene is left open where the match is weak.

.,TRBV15,CATSRARREVGGYTF
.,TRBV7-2,CASSLRWGDTEAFF
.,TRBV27,CASSSYSGVYEQYF
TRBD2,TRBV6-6,CASSPPGLDREQYF
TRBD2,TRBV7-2,CASSLGPGGAGETQYF
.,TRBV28,CASSLDGPQPQHF
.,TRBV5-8,CASSLLQRGYTF
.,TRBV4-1,CASSWGPNLYEQYF
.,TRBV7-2,CASSPTGDQPQHF
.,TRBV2,CASRADYNEQFF
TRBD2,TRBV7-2,CASSPGTRSKETQYF
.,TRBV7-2,CASSLISGEQYF
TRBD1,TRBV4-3,CASSQVMTGEEKLFF
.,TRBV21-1,CASSKRGDRSSGNTIYF
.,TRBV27,CASTAISGLRTDTQYF
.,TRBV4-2,CASSQDPVQTEAFF
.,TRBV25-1,CASSVYQGRGTDTQYF
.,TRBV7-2,CASSQQTDSNQPQHF
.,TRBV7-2,CASRGQTQYF
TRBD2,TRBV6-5,CASRPLAGGSDTQYF
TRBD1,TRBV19,CASSIVRTGGNEQFF
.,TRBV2,CASRGGLAANVLTF
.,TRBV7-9,CASSPFSAGRRFTDTQYF
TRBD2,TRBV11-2,CASSPRLAGGLGNTQYF
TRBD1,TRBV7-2,CASSFSLTGGLEQYF
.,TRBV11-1,CASSVTGVIGPQYF
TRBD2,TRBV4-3,CASSRLHGLAGDYEQYF
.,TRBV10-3,CAISELTYNEQFF
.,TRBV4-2,CASSQGSGPAGNTIYF
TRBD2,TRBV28,CASKHSRLARLAKNIQYF
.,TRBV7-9,CASSPPGIATNEQFF
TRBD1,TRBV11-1,CASSFDRGTEAFF
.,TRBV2,CASYRTLETQYF
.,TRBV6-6,CASSDAGRGEKLFF
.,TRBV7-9,CASSFGRDTQYF
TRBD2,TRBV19,CASSIERTSGTYEQYF
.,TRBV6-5,CASSYPGLSYNEQFF
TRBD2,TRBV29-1,CSVTPSGSSTDTQYF
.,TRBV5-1,CASSLAAGDNEQFF
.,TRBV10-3,CAISAGAESAEQYF
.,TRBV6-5,CASSYSSAAEAFF
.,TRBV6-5,CATRGRATGELFF
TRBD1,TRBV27,CASSPRQGRSGANVLTF
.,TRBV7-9,CASSLNGNEKLFF
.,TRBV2,CASRHPKGTEAFF
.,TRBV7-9,CASSLGQFAEAFF
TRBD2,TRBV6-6,CASSATAAGVPTTQYF